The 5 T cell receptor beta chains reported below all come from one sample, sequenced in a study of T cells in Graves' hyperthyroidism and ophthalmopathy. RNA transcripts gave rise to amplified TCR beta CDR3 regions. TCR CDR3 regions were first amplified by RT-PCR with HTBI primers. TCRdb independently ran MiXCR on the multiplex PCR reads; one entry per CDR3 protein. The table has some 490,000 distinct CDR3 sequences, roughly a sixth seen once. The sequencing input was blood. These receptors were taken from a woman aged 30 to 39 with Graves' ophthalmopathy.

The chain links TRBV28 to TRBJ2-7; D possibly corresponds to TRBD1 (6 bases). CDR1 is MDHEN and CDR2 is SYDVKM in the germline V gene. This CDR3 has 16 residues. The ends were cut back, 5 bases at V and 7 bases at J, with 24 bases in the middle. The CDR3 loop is CASSQLSLQGSEEQYF. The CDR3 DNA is TGTGCCAGCAGTCAGCTATCCTTACAGGGATCTGAAGAGCAGTACTTC.

The DNA of the CDR3 is TGTGCCACCAGCAGAGATGGGATGGAAGGGATAGGTCAGCCCCAGCATTTT. It is translated as CATSRDGMEGIGQPQHF. The genes are TRBV15 and TRBJ1-5, with D hard to call. The CDR3 is made up of 17 amino acids. Germline CDR1 is LNHNV and CDR2 is YYDKDF (reference sequence). The germline V and J ends were trimmed by 0 bases and 6 bases, with 18 bases remaining between them.

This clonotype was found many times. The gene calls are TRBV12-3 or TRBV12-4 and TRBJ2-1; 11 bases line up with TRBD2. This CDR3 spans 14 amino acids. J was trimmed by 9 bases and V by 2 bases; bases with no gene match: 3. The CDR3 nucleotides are TGTGCCAGCAGTTTAACTAGCGGGAGCGGTGAGCAGTTCTTC. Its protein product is CASSLTSGSGEQFF.

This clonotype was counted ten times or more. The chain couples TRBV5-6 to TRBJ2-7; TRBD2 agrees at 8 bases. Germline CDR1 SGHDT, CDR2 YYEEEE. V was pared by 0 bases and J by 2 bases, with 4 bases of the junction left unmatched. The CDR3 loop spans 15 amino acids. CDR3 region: CASSLGGRLAYEQYF. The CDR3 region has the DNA TGTGCCAGCAGCTTGGGCGGGAGGTTAGCCTACGAGCAGTACTTC.

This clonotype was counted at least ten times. CDR3 loop: CSARATLSLAGTYEQYF. The CDR3 nucleotides read TGCAGTGCTAGAGCTACACTTAGTTTAGCGGGAACCTACGAGCAGTACTTC. This chain connects TRBV20-1 to TRBJ2-7; 8 nucleotides agree with TRBD2. J gave up 2 bases and V 1 base, and 13 bases lay outside the gene matches. Germline V gene lookup returns CDR1 DFQATT and CDR2 SNEGSKA (reference sequence). This CDR3 has 17 amino acids.